The 20 T cell receptor beta chains listed next were all sequenced from one sample in a study of T cells in localized non-small cell lung cancer. Sequencing was performed with immunoSEQ multiplex PCR; in TCRdb, only in-frame clones are kept and a portion is missing. Found here are tens of thousands of clones, around 92% of them singletons; the top ten hold 2.1%. Sequencing used peripheral blood, obtained before any cancer treatment. The receptors were sampled from a female donor older than 55 with stage I lung adenocarcinoma.

The chain combines TRBV4-1 with TRBJ1-5; D gene ambiguous. CDR1 is MGHRA, CDR2 YSYEKL, per germline. Trimming cost V 0 bases and J 7 bases, with 25 bases left between them. CDR3 size: 19 residues. CDR3 sequence: CASSQDPSKPFRSGQPQHF. The CDR3 DNA sequence: TGCGCCAGCAGCCAAGATCCCAGCAAGCCTTTTAGATCGGGGCAGCCCCAGCATTTT.

The rearrangement joins TRBV19 to TRBJ2-6; 8 bases match TRBD1. Germline loops: CDR1 LNHDA, CDR2 SQIVND (reference sequence). This CDR3 has 15 residues. J gave up 1 base and V 6 bases, and 2 bases lay outside the gene matches. The CDR3 protein is CASRHRGSGANVLTF. CDR3 nucleotides: TGTGCCAGTAGGCACAGGGGGTCTGGGGCCAACGTCCTGACTTTC.

J is TRBJ1-1 and V is TRBV30; no firm D call. V was cut by 2 bases and J by 3 bases, with 10 bases left in between. Germline V gives CDR1 GTSNPN, CDR2 SVGIG (reference sequence). This CDR3 has 13 amino acids. The CDR3 sequence is CAWSPDGDTEAFF. Written as DNA, the CDR3 is TGTGCCTGGAGTCCGGACGGAGACACTGAAGCTTTCTTT.

This chain joins TRBV5-6 and TRBJ1-2; TRBD1 matches at 9 bases. The CDR3 is 14 amino acids. CDR1 is SGHDT and CDR2 is YYEEEE in the germline V gene. Trimming at V came to 3 bases and at J to 4 bases, leaving 4 bases not matched to a gene. The CDR3 protein is CASSSGTGPYGYTF. CDR3 bases: TGTGCCAGCAGCTCCGGGACAGGGCCCTATGGCTACACCTTC. Filled out from reference TRBV5-6 and TRBJ1-2, the complete variable domain reads DAGVTQSPTHLIKTRGQQVTLRCSPKSGHDTVSWYQQALGQGPQFIFQYYEEEERQRGNFPDRFSGHQFPNYSSELNVNALLLGDSALYLCASSSGTGPYGYTFGSGTRLTVV.

The rearrangement joins TRBV15 to TRBJ2-2; possible D gene TRBD2, 6 bases. V was clipped by 1 base and J by 0 bases, with 9 bases between them. Per the germline V gene, CDR1 is LNHNV and CDR2 is YYDKDF (reference sequence). The CDR3 contains 16 residues. CDR3 DNA sequence: TGTGCCACCAGCAGAGGGGGACTCTCGAACACCGGGGAGCTGTTTTTT. This codes for CATSRGGLSNTGELFF.

The table lists this clone with a few counts. V and J are TRBV6-1 and TRBJ1-6; D is ambiguous. The germline CDR1 and CDR2 sequences are MNHNS and SASEGT. V gave up 4 bases and J gave up 5 bases, with 12 bases separating them. The CDR3 runs to 15 residues. The CDR3 bases are TGTGCCAGCAGTGTTACGCAGGACCATAATTCACCCCTCCACTTT. It is translated as CASSVTQDHNSPLHF.

V is TRBV29-1 and J is TRBJ1-1, with TRBD1 identical over 9 bases. V lost 7 bases and J lost 1; bases outside the gene matches: 4. The CDR3 covers 13 residues. Germline V gene sequence: CDR1 SQVTM, CDR2 ANQGSEA. The CDR3 DNA follows: TGCAGCGCATTGACAGGGGGGAACACTGAAGCTTTCTTT. Encoded protein: CSALTGGNTEAFF.

The chain links TRBV4-3 to TRBJ2-3, with 9 bases aligning to TRBD2. Unmatched junction bases numbered 4, after V lost 2 bases and J lost 1 base. The CDR3 length is 16 residues. Germline V lookup: CDR1 LGHNA, CDR2 YSLEER. The CDR3, as DNA: TGCGCCAGCAGCCAACGACCTAGCGGGGGCACAGATACGCAGTATTTT. It translates to CASSQRPSGGTDTQYF.

CDR3 in DNA: TGTGCCAGCAGTGAAGGAAAGACAGGGTTAATGAACACTGAAGCTTTCTTT. Its translation is CASSEGKTGLMNTEAFF. V gene TRBV2 combines with J gene TRBJ1-1; 7 bases fit TRBD1. Losses at the gene ends were 1 base for V and 0 bases for J; bases not matched to a gene: 8. From germline, CDR1 is SNHLY and CDR2 FYNNEI. The CDR3 is made up of 17 amino acids.

This chain links TRBV10-1 with TRBJ1-6; D is perhaps TRBD1 (5 bases). This CDR3 contains 13 residues. CDR1 is WNHNN and CDR2 is SYGVQD in the germline V gene (reference sequence). The V end was cut by 7 bases, the J end by 10 bases, with 14 bases between. This CDR3 reads CASTPSRGSPLHF. For the CDR3, the DNA is TGCGCCAGCACCCCATCGAGGGGATCACCCCTCCACTTT.

Here the CDR3 reads CSVGESSGNTIYF. CDR3 DNA sequence: TGCAGCGTTGGAGAAAGCTCTGGAAACACCATATATTTT. V is TRBV29-1 and J is TRBJ1-3; D is undetermined. V gave up 4 bases and J gave up 0 bases, with 7 bases separating them. Per the germline V gene, CDR1 is SQVTM and CDR2 is ANQGSEA. This CDR3 region has 13 residues.

This chain connects TRBV4-1 to TRBJ1-1, with D possibly being TRBD1 (6 bases). V was shortened by 2 bases and J by 9 bases, with 16 bases between the two germline ends. The CDR3 length is 14 residues. The germline V gene encodes CDR1 MGHRA and CDR2 YSYEKL. Here the CDR3 reads CASSQRGGGPKAFF. The CDR3 DNA reads TGCGCCAGCAGCCAAAGAGGGGGGGGTCCCAAAGCTTTCTTT.

Details on this clone: A read error may account for a junction end that differs from germline. The chain joins TRBV30 to TRBJ2-2; D unresolved. Germline V gives CDR1 GTSNPN, CDR2 SVGIG (reference sequence). CDR3 size: 13 residues. In DNA form, the CDR3 reads TGTGCCTGGAGTGTAAAGAACCCCGGGGAGCTGTTTTTT. Translating gives CAWSVKNPGELFF.

The V and J genes are TRBV19 and TRBJ1-1; 7 nucleotides align to TRBD1. CDR3 size: 13 residues. V shed 7 bases, J shed 1 base, and the junction held 3 bases outside the gene matches. CDR1 is LNHDA, CDR2 SQIVND, per germline (reference sequence). CDR3 amino acids: CASKRDRNTEAFF. CDR3 nucleotide sequence: TGTGCCAGTAAGCGGGACAGGAACACTGAAGCTTTCTTT.

V gene TRBV5-4 combines with J gene TRBJ1-6; TRBD1 might be the D (6 bases). The CDR3 is made up of 14 amino acids. Germline lookup yields CDR1 SGHNT and CDR2 YYREEE (reference sequence). The V end was cut by 2 bases, the J end by 8 bases, with 11 bases between. CDR3 nucleotide sequence: TGTGCCAGCAGCTTTAGTAACAGGGATTCACCCCTCCACTTT. It codes for CASSFSNRDSPLHF.

In its sample, this clone was seen once. The chain carries TRBV7-9 and TRBJ1-5; possibly TRBD1 for D (5 bases). Per germline, CDR1 SEHNR and CDR2 FQNEAQ (reference sequence). V was cut by 5 bases and J by 7 bases, with 21 bases left in between. The CDR3 covers 16 residues. Written as DNA, the CDR3 is TGTGCCAGCAGCCGGAATAGTCAGGGACGGGACCAGCCCCAGCATTTT. Translated: CASSRNSQGRDQPQHF. Full variable domain (outside the CDR3, taken from reference TRBV7-9 and TRBJ1-5): DTGVSQNPRHKITKRGQNVTFRCDPISEHNRLYWYRQTLGQGPEFLTYFQNEAQLEKSRLLSDRFSAERPKGSFSTLEIQRTEQGDSAMYLCASSRNSQGRDQPQHFGDGTRLSIL.

The genes are TRBV10-2 and TRBJ2-5; perhaps TRBD1 as D (5 bases). The CDR3 consists of 14 residues. Per the germline V gene, CDR1 is WSHSY and CDR2 is SAAADI. V lost 8 bases to trimming and J lost 5 bases, with 18 bases between them. This CDR3 reads CASGRAGYVETQYF. The CDR3 nucleotides are TGCGCCAGCGGTAGGGCAGGGTATGTGGAGACCCAGTACTTC.

This chain links TRBV19 with TRBJ2-2; D perhaps matches TRBD1 (5 bases). The germline V and J ends were trimmed by 3 bases and 2 bases, with 16 bases remaining between them. Per the germline V gene, CDR1 is LNHDA and CDR2 is SQIVND (reference sequence). This CDR3 is 17 amino acids long. The CDR3 nucleotides read TGTGCCAGTAGTATTATGCTTCGGACACTTAACACCGGGGAGCTGTTTTTT. Its translation: CASSIMLRTLNTGELFF. The full variable domain, in which reference TRBV19 and TRBJ2-2 provide the parts outside the CDR3, is DGGITQSPKYLFRKEGQNVTLSCEQNLNHDAMYWYRQDPGQGLRLIYYSQIVNDFQKGDIAEGYSVSREKKESFPLTVTSAQKNPTAFYLCASSIMLRTLNTGELFFGEGSRLTVL.

This chain uses TRBV9 with TRBJ2-7; maybe TRBD2 (6 bases). CDR1 SGDLS and CDR2 YYNGEE come from the germline V gene. The ends were cut back, 4 bases at V and 2 bases at J, with 13 bases in the middle. CDR3 length: 14 residues. In DNA, the CDR3 is TGTGCCAGCAGCCCGCGGGACGCTGCCTACGAGCAGTACTTC. This codes for CASSPRDAAYEQYF.

The chain links TRBV6-5 to TRBJ2-7; D call uncertain. Germline assignment: CDR1 MNHEY and CDR2 SVGAGI. The length of the CDR3 is 15 residues. The V end was cut by 6 bases, the J end by 5 bases, with 20 bases between. CDR3: CASRTQSGVRNEQYF. In DNA form, the CDR3 reads TGTGCCAGCAGGACACAGTCTGGGGTGAGGAACGAGCAGTACTTC.